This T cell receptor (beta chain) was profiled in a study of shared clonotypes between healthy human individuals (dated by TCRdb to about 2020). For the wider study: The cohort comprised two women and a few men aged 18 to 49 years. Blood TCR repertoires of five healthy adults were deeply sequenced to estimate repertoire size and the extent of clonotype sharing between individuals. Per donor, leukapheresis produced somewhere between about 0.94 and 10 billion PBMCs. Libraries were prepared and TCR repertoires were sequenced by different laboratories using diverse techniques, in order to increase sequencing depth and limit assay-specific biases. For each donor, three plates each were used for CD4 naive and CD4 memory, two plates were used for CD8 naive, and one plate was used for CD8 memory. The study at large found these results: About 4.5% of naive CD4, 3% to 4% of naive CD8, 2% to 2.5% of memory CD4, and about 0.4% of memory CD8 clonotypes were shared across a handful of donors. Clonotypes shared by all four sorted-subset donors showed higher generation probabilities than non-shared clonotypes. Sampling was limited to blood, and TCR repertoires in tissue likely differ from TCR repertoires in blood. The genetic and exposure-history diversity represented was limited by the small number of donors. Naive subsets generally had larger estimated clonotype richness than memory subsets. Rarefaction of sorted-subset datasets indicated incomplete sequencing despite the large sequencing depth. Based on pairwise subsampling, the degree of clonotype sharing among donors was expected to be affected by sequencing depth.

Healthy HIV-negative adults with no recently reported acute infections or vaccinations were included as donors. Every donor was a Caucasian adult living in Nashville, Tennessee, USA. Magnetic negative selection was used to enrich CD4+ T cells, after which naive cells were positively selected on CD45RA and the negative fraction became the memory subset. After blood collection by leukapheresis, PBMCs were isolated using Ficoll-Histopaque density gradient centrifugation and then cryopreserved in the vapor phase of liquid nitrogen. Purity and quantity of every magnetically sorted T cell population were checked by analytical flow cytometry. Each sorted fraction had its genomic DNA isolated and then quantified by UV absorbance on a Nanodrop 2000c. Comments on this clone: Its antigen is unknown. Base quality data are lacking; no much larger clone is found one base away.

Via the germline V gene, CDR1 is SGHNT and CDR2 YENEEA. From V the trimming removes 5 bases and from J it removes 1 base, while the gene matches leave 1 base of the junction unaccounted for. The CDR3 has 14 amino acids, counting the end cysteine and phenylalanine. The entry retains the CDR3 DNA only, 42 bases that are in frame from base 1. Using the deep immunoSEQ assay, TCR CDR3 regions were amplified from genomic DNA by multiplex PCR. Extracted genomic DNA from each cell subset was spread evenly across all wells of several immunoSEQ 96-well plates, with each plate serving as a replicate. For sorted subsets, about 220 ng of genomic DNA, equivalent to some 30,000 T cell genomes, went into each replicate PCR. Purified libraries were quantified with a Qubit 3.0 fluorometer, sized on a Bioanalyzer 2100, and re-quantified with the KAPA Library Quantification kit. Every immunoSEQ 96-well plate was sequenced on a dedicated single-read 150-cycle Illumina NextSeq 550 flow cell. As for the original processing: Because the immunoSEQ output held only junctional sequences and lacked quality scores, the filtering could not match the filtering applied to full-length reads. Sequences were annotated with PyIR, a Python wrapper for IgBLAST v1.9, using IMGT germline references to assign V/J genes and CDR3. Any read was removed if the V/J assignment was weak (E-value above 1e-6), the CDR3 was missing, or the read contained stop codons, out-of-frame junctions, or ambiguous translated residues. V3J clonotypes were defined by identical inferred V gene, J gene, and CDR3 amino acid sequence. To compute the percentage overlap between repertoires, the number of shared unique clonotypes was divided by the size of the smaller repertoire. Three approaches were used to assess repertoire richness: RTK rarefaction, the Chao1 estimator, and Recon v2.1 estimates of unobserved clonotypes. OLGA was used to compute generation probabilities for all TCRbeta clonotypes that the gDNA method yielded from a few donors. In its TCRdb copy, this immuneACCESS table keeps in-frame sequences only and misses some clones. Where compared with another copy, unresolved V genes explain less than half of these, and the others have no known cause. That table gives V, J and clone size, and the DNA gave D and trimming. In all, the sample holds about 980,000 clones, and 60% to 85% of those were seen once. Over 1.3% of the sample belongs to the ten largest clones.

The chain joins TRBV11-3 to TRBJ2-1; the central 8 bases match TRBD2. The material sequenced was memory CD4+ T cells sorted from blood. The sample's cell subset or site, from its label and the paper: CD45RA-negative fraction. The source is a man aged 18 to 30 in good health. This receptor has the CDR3 CASSRGGSYNEQFF. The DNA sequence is TGTGCCAGCAGCCGCGGGGGGTCCTACAATGAGCAGTTCTTC. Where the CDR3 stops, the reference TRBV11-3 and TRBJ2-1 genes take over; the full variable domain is EAGVVQSPRYKIIEKKQPVAFWCNPISGHNTLYWYLQNLGQGPELLIRYENEEAVDDSQLPKDRFSAERLKGVDSTLKIQPAELGDSAVYLCASSRGGSYNEQFFGPGTRLTVL.